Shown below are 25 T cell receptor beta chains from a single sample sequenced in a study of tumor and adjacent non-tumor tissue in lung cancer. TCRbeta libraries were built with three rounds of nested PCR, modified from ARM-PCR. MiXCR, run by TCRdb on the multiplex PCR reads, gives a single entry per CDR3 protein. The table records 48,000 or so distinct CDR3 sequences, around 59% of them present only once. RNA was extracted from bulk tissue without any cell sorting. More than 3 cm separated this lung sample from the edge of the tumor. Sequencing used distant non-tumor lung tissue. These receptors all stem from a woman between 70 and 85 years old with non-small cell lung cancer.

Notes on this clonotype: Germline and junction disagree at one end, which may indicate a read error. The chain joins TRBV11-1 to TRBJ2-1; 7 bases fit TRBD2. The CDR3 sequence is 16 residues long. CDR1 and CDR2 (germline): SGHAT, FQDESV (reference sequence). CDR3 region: CVSSLALADLYNEQFF. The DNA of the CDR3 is TGTGTCAGCAGTTTAGCCCTAGCGGACCTGTACAATGAGCAGTTCTTC. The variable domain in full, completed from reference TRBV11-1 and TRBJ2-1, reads EAEVAQSPRYKITEKSQAVAFWCDPISGHATLYWYRQILGQGPELLVQFQDESVVDDSQLPKDRFSAERLKGVDSTLKIQPAELGDSAMYLCVSSLALADLYNEQFFGPGTRLTVL.

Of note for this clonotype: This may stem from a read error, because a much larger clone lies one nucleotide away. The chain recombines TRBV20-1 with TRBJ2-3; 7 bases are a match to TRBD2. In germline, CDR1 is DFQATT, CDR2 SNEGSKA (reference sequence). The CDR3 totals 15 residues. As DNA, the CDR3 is TGCAGTGCTAGAGATCTGGCGGGAGCTGGAGATATGCAGTATTTT. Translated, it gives CSARDLAGAGDMQYF.

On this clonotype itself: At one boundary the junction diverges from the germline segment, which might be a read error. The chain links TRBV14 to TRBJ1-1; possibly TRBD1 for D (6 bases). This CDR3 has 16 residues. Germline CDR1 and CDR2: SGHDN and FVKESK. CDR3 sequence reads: CAGSQEFGTPNTEAFF. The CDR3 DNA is TGTGCCGGCAGCCAAGAGTTTGGGACACCGAACACTGAAGCTTTCTTT.

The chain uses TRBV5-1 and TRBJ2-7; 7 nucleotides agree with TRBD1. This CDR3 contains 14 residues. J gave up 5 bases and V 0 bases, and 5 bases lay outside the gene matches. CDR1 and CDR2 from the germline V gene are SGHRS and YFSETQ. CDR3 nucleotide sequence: TGCGCCAGCAGCTTGGCCGGGACAGAGGACGAGCAGTACTTC. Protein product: CASSLAGTEDEQYF.

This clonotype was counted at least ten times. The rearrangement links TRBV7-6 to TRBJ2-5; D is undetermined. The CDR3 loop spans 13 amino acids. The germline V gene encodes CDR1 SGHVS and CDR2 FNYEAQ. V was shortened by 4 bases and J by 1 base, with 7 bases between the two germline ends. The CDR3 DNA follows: TGTGCCAGCAGCTCCTCTACCCAAGAGACCCAGTACTTC. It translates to CASSSSTQETQYF.

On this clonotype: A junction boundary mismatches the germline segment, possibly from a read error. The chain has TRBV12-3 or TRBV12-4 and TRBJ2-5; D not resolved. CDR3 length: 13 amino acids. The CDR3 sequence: CASGRGFRESQYF. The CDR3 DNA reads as TGTGCCAGCGGGCGTGGCTTTCGAGAGTCCCAGTACTTC.

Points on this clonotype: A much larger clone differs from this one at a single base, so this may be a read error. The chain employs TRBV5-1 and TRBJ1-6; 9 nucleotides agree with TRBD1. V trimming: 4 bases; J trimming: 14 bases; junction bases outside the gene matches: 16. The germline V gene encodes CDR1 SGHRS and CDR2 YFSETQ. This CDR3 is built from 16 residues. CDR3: CASSVDGGQGRSSLHF. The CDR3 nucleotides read TGCGCCAGCAGCGTGGACGGGGGACAGGGACGATCATCCCTCCACTTT.

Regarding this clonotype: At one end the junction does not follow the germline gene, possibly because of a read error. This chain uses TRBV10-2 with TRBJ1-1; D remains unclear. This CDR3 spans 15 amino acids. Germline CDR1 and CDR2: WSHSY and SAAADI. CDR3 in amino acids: CANSEWSTLNAEALF. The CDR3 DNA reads TGCGCCAACAGTGAGTGGAGCACTCTGAACGCTGAAGCTCTCTTT.

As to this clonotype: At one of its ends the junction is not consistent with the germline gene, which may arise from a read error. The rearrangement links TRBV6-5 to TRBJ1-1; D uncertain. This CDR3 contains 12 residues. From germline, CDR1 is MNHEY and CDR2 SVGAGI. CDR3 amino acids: CTSRCGNTEAFF. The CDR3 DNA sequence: TGTACCAGCCGATGTGGGAACACTGAAGCTTTCTTT.

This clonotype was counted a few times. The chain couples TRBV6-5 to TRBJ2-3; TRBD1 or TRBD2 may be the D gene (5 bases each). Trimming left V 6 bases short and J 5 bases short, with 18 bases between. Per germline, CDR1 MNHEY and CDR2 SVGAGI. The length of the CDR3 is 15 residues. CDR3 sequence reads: CASSSGTHRQDTQYF. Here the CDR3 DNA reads TGTGCCAGCAGCTCCGGGACCCACCGGCAAGATACGCAGTATTTT.

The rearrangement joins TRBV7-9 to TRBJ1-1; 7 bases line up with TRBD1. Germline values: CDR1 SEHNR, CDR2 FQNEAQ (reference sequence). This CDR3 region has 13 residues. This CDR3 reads CISSAGGNTEAFF. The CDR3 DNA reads TGTATCAGCAGCGCAGGGGGAAACACTGAAGCTTTCTTT.

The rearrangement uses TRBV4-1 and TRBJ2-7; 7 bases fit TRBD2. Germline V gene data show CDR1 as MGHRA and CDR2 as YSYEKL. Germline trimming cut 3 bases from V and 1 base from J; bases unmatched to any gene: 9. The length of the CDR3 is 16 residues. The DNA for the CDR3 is TGCGCCAGCAGCCACATGTGGACTAGTGTATCCTACGAGCAGTACTTC. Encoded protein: CASSHMWTSVSYEQYF.

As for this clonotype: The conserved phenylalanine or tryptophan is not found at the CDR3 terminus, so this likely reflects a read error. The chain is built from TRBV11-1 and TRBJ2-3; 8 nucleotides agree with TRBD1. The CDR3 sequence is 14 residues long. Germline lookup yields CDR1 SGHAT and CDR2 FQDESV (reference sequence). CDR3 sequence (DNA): TGTGTCAGCAGTTTGGACAGGGAGGCAGATACGCAGTATTCT. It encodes CVSSLDREADTQYS.

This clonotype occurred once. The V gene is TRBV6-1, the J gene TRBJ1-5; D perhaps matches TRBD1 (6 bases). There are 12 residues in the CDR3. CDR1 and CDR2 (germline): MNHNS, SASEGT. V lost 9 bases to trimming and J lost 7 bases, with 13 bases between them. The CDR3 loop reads CASLQGRQPQHF. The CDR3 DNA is TGTGCCAGTCTCCAGGGGAGGCAGCCCCAGCATTTT.

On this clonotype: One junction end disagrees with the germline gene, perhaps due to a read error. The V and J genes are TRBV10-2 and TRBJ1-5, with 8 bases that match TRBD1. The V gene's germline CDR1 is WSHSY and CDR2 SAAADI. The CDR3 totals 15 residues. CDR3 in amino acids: CAGSDGRTGYQPQHF. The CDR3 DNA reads TGCGCCGGCAGTGATGGGAGGACAGGGTATCAGCCCCAGCATTTT.

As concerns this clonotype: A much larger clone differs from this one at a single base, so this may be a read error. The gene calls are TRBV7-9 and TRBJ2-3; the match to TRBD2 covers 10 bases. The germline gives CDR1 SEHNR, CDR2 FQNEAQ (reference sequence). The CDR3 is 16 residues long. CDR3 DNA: TGTGCCAGCAGCTTATCAGCGGGAGGGCCCTCAGATACGCACTATTTT. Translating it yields CASSLSAGGPSDTHYF.

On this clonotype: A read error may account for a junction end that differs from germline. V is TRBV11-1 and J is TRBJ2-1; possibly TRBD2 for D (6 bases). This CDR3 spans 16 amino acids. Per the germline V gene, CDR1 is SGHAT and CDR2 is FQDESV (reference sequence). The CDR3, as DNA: TGTGCCAGCAGCTTAGCCCTAGCGCTCCTGTACAATGAGCAATTCTTC. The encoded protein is CASSLALALLYNEQFF.

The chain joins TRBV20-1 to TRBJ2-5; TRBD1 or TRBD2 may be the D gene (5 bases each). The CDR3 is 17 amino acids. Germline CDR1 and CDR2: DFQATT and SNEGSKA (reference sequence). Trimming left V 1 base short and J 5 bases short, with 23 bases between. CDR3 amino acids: CSARGDIARDYRETQYF. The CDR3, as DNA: TGCAGTGCTAGAGGGGATATAGCGAGAGATTACAGGGAGACCCAGTACTTC.

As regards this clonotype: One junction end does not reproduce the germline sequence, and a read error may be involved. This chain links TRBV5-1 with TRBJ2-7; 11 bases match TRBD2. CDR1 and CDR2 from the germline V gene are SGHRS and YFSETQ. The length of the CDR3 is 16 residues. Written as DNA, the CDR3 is TGCGCCAGCGGGGAATATGCCGGGACTAGCGGCTACGAGCAGTATTTC. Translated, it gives CASGEYAGTSGYEQYF.

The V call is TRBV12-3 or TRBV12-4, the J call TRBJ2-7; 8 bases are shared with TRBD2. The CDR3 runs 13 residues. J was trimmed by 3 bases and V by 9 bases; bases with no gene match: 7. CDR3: CARGSGSNYEQYF. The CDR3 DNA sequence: TGTGCCAGAGGGAGCGGGAGCAACTACGAGCAGTACTTC.

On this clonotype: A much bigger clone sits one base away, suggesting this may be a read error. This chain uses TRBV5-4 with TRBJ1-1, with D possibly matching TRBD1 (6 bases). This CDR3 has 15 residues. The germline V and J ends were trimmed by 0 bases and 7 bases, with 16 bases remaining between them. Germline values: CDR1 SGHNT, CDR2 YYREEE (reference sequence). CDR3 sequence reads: CASSLDKGDWNEAFF. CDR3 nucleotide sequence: TGTGCCAGCAGCTTGGACAAGGGGGATTGGAATGAAGCTTTCTTT.

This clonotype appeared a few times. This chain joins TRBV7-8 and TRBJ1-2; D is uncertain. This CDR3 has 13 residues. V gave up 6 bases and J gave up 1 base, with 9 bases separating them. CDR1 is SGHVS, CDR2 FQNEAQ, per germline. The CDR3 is CASSTFNNYGYTF. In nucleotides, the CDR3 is TGTGCCAGCAGTACGTTTAATAACTATGGCTACACCTTC.

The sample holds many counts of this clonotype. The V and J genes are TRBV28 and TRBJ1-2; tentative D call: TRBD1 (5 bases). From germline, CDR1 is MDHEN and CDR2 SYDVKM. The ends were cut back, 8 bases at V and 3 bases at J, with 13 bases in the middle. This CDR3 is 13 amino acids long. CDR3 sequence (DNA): TGTGCCAGCGGGGATGCACAGGACTATGGCTACACCTTC. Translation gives CASGDAQDYGYTF.

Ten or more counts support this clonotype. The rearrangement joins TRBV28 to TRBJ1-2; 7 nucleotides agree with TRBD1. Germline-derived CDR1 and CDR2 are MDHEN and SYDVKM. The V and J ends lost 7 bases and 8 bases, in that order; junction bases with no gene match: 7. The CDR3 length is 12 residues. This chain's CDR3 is CASIDRDTGYTF. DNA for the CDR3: TGTGCCAGCATTGACAGGGACACAGGCTACACCTTC.

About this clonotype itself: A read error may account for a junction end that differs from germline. The CDR3 spells CNASGDRQNEKLFF. The CDR3 nucleotides are TGCAATGCTAGTGGGGACAGGCAAAATGAAAAACTGTTTTTT. The chain links TRBV20-1 to TRBJ1-4; 8 bases line up with TRBD1. The CDR3 has 14 amino acids. The V gene's germline CDR1 is DFQATT and CDR2 SNEGSKA (reference sequence).